Below, 15 T cell receptor beta chains from the same sample are listed, as sequenced in a study of blood T cell repertoires in COVID-19. The table came from immunoSEQ multiplex PCR; TCRdb's copy has only in-frame clones and leaves some out. The sample records 250,000 to 300,000 clones, roughly 80% being singletons. Sample: PBMCs or T cells enriched from blood (not recorded which). These receptors were taken from a young man with acute COVID-19.

A single count supports this clone. The chain uses TRBV10-3 and TRBJ1-2, with 7 bases aligning to TRBD1. Germline V gives CDR1 ENHRY, CDR2 SYGVKD. The V segment lost 4 bases and the J segment 0 bases; nucleotides outside the gene matches: 8. This CDR3 comprises 16 residues. The CDR3 nucleotides read TGTGCCATCAGTGGGCAGGACAGGACAGCTAACTATGGCTACACCTTC. It encodes CAISGQDRTANYGYTF.

V and J are TRBV12-3 or TRBV12-4 and TRBJ2-1; 11 bases map to TRBD2. The trim removed 6 bases at V and 9 bases at J, leaving 4 bases unmatched. The CDR3 extends over 13 amino acids. The CDR3 region is CASRISGRAEQFF. CDR3 DNA: TGTGCCAGCAGAATTAGCGGGAGGGCTGAGCAGTTCTTC.

The chain links TRBV19 to TRBJ1-1; D possibly corresponds to TRBD1 (5 bases). Trimming cost V 6 bases and J 1 base, with 9 bases left between them. The CDR3 is made up of 13 amino acids. Germline assignment: CDR1 LNHDA and CDR2 SQIVND (reference sequence). CDR3 protein: CASRRGANTEAFF. The CDR3 coding sequence is TGTGCCAGTAGAAGGGGTGCGAACACTGAAGCTTTCTTT. Complete variable domain (other parts from reference TRBV19 and TRBJ1-1): DGGITQSPKYLFRKEGQNVTLSCEQNLNHDAMYWYRQDPGQGLRLIYYSQIVNDFQKGDIAEGYSVSREKKESFPLTVTSAQKNPTAFYLCASRRGANTEAFFGQGTRLTVV.

The V gene is TRBV15, the J gene TRBJ2-7; TRBD2 might be the D (6 bases). The CDR3 is made up of 14 amino acids. Trimming removed 0 bases at V and 6 bases at J, with 12 bases between. Per germline, CDR1 LNHNV and CDR2 YYDKDF (reference sequence). The CDR3: CATSREVQGGEQYV. CDR3 coding DNA: TGTGCCACCAGCAGAGAAGTCCAGGGAGGCGAGCAGTACGTC.

This sequence joins TRBV15 and TRBJ2-3; D may be TRBD2 (7 bases). Trimming shortened V by 7 bases and J by 2 bases, and 19 bases separated the two germline ends. Germline-derived CDR1 and CDR2 are LNHNV and YYDKDF (reference sequence). The CDR3 is 16 residues long. The CDR3 nucleotides read TGTGCCACCAACCAGGGGAGGGCAGGGCACACAGATACGCAGTATTTT. Its protein is CATNQGRAGHTDTQYF.

The genes are TRBV24-1 and TRBJ2-2; D is unclear. The CDR3 sequence is 11 residues long. Germline CDR1 is KGHDR and CDR2 is SFDVKD. V lost 7 bases and J lost 7, with 6 bases in between. DNA of the CDR3: TGTGCCACCAGAGAACACGGGGAGCTGTTTTTT. Translated, it gives CATREHGELFF.

On this clone itself: A much larger clone differs from this one at a single base, so this may be a read error. Other DNA sequences in the sample encode the same CDR3. This chain uses TRBV6-1 with TRBJ1-4; 9 bases map to TRBD1. In germline, CDR1 is MNHNS, CDR2 SASEGT. This CDR3 contains 14 residues. J gave up 7 bases and V 3 bases, and 3 bases lay outside the gene matches. The CDR3 bases are TGTGCCAGCAGTGAGGGACAGGGTTTTGAAAAACTGTTTTTT. Translated, it gives CASSEGQGFEKLFF.

Written as DNA, the CDR3 is TGCGCCAGCCGTCAACTAGCGGGGGGGCGTGTCTCCTACAATGAGCAGTTCTTC. It codes for CASRQLAGGRVSYNEQFF. The V and J genes are TRBV4-1 and TRBJ2-1; 13 bases are a match to TRBD2. The CDR3 totals 18 residues. Germline CDR1 is MGHRA and CDR2 is YSYEKL. J was trimmed by 0 bases and V by 8 bases; bases with no gene match: 10.

The V and J genes are TRBV7-9 and TRBJ1-1; D call uncertain. V gave up 5 bases and J gave up 3 bases, with 10 bases separating them. The CDR3 is made up of 13 amino acids. Germline CDR1 SEHNR, CDR2 FQNEAQ (reference sequence). DNA for the CDR3: TGTGCCAGCAGCCCCCCCGGGGACACTGAAGCTTTCTTT. This translates into CASSPPGDTEAFF.

J is TRBJ1-1 and V is TRBV2, with TRBD1 identical over 8 bases. The CDR3 covers 14 residues. After removal of 6 bases from V and 11 bases from J, the junction contained 14 bases not matched to a gene. Germline V CDR1 and CDR2: SNHLY, FYNNEI. In nucleotides, the CDR3 is TGTGCCAGCAGCCGGGACAGGACCGAGTTTGGGGCTTTCTTT. It specifies CASSRDRTEFGAFF.

This sequence joins TRBV9 and TRBJ2-1; 9 bases fit TRBD2. Looked up from germline, CDR1 is SGDLS and CDR2 is YYNGEE. The J segment lost 5 bases and the V segment lost 1 base, leaving 4 bases of the junction unmatched. This CDR3 has 15 amino acids. CDR3 in amino acids: CASSVMPSGNNEQFF. The DNA for the CDR3 is TGTGCCAGCAGCGTAATGCCTAGCGGGAACAATGAGCAGTTCTTC.

The chain has TRBV5-5 and TRBJ2-4; maybe TRBD1 (5 bases). Germline CDR1 is SGHKS and CDR2 is YYEKEE (reference sequence). The CDR3 has 15 amino acids. V lost 0 bases, J lost 10 bases, and 17 bases lay in between. Here the CDR3 DNA reads TGTGCCAGCAGCTTGGAGGCAAGCCAAGGGGCTATTCAGTACTTC. Residues: CASSLEASQGAIQYF.

This clone was seen only once. The V and J genes are TRBV28 and TRBJ1-2, with 7 bases identical to TRBD1. The CDR3 sequence is 16 residues long. With 8 bases clipped from V and 5 bases from J, the junction kept 17 bases outside the gene matches. Germline-derived CDR1 and CDR2 are MDHEN and SYDVKM. The CDR3 DNA reads as TGTGCCAGCTTCCCTAGCCCCGGGACAGACTCTTATGGCTACACCTTC. Translation: CASFPSPGTDSYGYTF.

V and J are TRBV2 and TRBJ2-2; D gene uncertain. The CDR3 has 14 residues. V gave up 7 bases and J gave up 0 bases, with 9 bases separating them. Germline CDR1 reads SNHLY; CDR2 reads FYNNEI. The CDR3 spells CASNIVANTGELFF. In nucleotides, the CDR3 is TGTGCCAGCAATATCGTCGCGAACACCGGGGAGCTGTTTTTT. Filled out from reference TRBV2 and TRBJ2-2, the complete variable domain reads EPEVTQTPSHQVTQMGQEVILRCVPISNHLYFYWYRQILGQKVEFLVSFYNNEISEKSEIFDDQFSVERPDGSNFTLKIRSTKLEDSAMYFCASNIVANTGELFFGEGSRLTVL.

The V call is TRBV15, the J call TRBJ1-5, with D unclear. This CDR3 is 12 amino acids long. The germline V gene has CDR1 LNHNV and CDR2 YYDKDF (reference sequence). The V end was cut by 0 bases, the J end by 6 bases, with 3 bases between. CDR3 DNA sequence: TGTGCCACCAGCAGAGATCTTCAGCCCCAGCATTTT. This codes for CATSRDLQPQHF.